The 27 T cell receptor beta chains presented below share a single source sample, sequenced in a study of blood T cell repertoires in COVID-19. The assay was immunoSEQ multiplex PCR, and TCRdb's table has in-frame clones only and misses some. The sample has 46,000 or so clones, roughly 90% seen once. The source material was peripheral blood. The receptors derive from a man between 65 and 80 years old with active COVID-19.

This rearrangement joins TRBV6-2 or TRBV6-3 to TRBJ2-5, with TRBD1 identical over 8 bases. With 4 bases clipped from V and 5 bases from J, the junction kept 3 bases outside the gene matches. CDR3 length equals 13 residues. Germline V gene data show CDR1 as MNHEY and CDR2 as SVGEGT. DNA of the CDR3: TGTGCCAGCAGTTCGACAGGGGTGGAGACCCAGTACTTC. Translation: CASSSTGVETQYF.

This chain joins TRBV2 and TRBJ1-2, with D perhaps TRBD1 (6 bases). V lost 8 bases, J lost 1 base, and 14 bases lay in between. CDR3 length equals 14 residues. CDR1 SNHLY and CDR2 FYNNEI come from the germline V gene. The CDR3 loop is CASHSDRNNYGYTF. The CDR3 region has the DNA TGTGCCAGCCATTCGGACAGAAATAACTATGGCTACACCTTC.

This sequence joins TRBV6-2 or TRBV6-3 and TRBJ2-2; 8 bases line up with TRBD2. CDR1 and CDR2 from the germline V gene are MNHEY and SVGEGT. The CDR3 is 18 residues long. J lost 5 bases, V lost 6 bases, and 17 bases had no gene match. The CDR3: CASSPRVAGIPGTGELFF. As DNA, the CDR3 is TGTGCCAGCAGCCCCAGGGTAGCGGGGATCCCGGGTACCGGGGAGCTGTTTTTT.

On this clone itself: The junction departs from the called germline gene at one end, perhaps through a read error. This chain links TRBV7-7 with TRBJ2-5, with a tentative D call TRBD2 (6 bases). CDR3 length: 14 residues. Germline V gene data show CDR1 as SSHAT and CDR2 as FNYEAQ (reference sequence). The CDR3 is CASSLSGEQETQYF. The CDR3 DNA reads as TGTGCTAGCAGCCTGTCGGGGGAGCAAGAGACCCAGTACTTC.

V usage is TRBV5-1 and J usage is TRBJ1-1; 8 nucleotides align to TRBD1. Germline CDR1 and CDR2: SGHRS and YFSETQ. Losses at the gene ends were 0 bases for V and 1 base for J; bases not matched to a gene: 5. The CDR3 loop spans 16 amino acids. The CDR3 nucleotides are TGCGCCAGCAGCTTGGGACAGGGGCGCAGGAACACTGAAGCTTTCTTT. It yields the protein CASSLGQGRRNTEAFF.

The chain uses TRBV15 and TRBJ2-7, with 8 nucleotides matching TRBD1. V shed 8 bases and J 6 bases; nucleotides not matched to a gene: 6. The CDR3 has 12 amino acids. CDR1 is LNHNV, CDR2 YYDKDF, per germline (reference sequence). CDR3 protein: CATAGQDGEQYF. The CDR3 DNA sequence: TGTGCCACCGCGGGACAGGATGGCGAGCAGTACTTC.

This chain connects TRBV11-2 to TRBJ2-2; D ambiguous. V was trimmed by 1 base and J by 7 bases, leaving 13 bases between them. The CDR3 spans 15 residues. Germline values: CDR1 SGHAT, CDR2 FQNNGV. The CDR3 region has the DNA TGTGCCAGCAGCTTAGGCCCCGCACGGGTCGGGGAGCTGTTTTTT. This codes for CASSLGPARVGELFF.

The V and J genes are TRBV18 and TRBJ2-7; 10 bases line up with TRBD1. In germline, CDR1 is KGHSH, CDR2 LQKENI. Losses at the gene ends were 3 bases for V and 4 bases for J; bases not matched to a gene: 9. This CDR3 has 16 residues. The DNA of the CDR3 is TGTGCCAGCTCACCCTCCCCGGGACAGGGGCCGTACGAGCAGTACTTC. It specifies CASSPSPGQGPYEQYF. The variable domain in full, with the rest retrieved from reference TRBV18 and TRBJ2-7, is NAGVMQNPRHLVRRRGQEARLRCSPMKGHSHVYWYRQLPEEGLKFMVYLQKENIIDESGMPKERFSAEFPKEGPSILRIQQVVRGDSAAYFCASSPSPGQGPYEQYFGPGTRLTVT.

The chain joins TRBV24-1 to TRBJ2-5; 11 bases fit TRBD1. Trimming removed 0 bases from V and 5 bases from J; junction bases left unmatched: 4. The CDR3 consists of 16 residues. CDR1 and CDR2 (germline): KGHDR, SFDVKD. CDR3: CATSDLGQGARETQYF. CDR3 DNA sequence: TGTGCCACCAGTGATTTGGGACAGGGGGCGCGGGAGACCCAGTACTTC.

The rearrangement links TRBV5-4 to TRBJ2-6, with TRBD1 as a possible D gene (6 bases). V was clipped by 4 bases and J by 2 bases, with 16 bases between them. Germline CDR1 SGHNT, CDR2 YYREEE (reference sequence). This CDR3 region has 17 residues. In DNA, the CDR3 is TGTGCCAGCAGCACCGGTGGGACATTGCCTGGGGCCAACGTCCTGACTTTC. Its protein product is CASSTGGTLPGANVLTF.

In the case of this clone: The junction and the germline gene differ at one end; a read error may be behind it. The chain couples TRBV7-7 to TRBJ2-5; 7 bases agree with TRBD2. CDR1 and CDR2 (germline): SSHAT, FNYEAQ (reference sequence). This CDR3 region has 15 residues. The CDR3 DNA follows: TGTGCTAGCAGCCAAGACGCCGGGGGGCAAGAGACCCAGTACTTC. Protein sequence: CASSQDAGGQETQYF.

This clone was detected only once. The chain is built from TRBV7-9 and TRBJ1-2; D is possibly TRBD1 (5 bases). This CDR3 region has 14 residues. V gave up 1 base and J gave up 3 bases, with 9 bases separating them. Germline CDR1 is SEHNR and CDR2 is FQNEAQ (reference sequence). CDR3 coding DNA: TGTGCCAGCAGCTTAGGATCGGGGGACTATGGCTACACCTTC. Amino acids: CASSLGSGDYGYTF.

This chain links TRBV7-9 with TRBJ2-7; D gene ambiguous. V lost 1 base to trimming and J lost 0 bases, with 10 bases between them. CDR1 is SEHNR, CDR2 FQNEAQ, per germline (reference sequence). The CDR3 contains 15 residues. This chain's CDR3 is CASSLVPSRSYEQYF. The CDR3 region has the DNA TGTGCCAGCAGCTTAGTCCCTTCCCGCTCCTACGAGCAGTACTTC.

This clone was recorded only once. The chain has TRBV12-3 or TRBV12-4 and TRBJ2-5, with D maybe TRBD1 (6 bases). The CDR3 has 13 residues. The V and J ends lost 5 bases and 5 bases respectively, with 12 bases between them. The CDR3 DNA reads TGTGCCAGCAGTCCAGGGACACCTGAGACCCAGTACTTC. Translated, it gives CASSPGTPETQYF.

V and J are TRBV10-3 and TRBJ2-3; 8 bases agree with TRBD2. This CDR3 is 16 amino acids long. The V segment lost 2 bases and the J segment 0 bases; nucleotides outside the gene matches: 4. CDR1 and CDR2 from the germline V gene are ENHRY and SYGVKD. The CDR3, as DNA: TGTGCCATCAGTGAGGGCGGGGGGCTAAGCACAGATACGCAGTATTTT. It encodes CAISEGGGLSTDTQYF.

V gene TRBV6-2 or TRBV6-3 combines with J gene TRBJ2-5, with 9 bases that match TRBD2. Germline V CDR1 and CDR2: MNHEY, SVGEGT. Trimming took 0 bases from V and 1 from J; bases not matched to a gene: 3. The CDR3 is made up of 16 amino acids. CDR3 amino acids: CASSYSQRGVQETQYF. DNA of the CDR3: TGTGCCAGCAGTTACTCCCAGCGGGGGGTCCAAGAGACCCAGTACTTC.

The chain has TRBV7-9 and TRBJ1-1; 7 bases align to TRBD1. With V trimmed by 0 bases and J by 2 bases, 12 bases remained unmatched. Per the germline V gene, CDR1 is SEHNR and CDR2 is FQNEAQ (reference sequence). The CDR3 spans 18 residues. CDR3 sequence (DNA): TGTGCCAGCAGCTTAGCGCAGGGGGTCGGGGGCCCAAACACTGAAGCTTTCTTT. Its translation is CASSLAQGVGGPNTEAFF.

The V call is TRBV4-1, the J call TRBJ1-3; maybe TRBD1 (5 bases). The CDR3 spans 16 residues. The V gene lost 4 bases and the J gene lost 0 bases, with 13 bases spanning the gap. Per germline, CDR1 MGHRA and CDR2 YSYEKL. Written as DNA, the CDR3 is TGCGCCAGCAGCCCGAAGGGGCTAGACTCTGGAAACACCATATATTTT. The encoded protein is CASSPKGLDSGNTIYF.

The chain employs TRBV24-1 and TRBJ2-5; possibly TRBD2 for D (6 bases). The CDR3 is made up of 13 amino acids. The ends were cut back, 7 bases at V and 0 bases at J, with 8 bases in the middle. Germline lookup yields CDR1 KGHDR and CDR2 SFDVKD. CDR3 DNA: TGTGCCACCAGAAGCGGGTACCAAGAGACCCAGTACTTC. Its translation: CATRSGYQETQYF.

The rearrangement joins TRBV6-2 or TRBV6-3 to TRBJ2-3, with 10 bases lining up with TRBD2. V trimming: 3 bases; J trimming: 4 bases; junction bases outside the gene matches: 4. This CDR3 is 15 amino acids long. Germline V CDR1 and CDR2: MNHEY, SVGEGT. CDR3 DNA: TGTGCCAGCAGTTATCCTAGCGGGAGTCCAGATACGCAGTATTTT. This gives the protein CASSYPSGSPDTQYF.

The CDR3 coding sequence is TGTGCCAGCAGCCCCGAGGTGTACAATGAGCAGTTCTTC. This codes for CASSPEVYNEQFF. The chain is built from TRBV9 and TRBJ2-1, with no clear D. CDR1 and CDR2 from the germline V gene are SGDLS and YYNGEE. The CDR3 length is 13 residues. V was trimmed by 4 bases and J by 4 bases, leaving 9 bases between them.

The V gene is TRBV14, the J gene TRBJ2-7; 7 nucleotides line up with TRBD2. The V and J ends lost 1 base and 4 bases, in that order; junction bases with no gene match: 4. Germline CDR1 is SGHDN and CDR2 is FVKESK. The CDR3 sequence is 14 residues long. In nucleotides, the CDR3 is TGTGCCAGCAGCCAAGGGGAGGGTTGGTACGAGCAGTACTTC. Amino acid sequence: CASSQGEGWYEQYF.

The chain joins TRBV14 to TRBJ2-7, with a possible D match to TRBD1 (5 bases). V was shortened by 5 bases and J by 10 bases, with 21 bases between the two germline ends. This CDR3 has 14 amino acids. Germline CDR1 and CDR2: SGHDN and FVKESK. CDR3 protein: CASSKGRGLRPQYF. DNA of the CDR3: TGTGCCAGCAGCAAGGGTAGGGGTCTCAGGCCCCAGTACTTC.

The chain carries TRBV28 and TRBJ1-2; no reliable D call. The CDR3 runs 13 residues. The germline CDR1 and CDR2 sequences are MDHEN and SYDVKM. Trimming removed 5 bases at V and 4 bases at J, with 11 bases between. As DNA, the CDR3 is TGTGCCAGCAGTCGAGGGTACACCTATGGCTACACCTTC. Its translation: CASSRGYTYGYTF.

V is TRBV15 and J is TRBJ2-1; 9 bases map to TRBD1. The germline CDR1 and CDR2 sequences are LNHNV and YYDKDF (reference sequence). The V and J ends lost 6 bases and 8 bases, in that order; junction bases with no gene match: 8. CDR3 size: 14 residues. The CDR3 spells CATRTGTGSYEQFF. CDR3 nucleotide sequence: TGTGCCACCAGAACCGGGACAGGGTCGTATGAGCAGTTCTTC.

The CDR3 sequence: CASSTGLLTQYF. DNA for the CDR3: TGTGCCAGCAGCACGGGACTTCTAACCCAGTACTTC. The J gene is TRBJ2-5, the V gene TRBV6-2 or TRBV6-3; a weak D match, TRBD2 (6 bases). Germline-derived CDR1 and CDR2 are MNHEY and SVGEGT. V lost 6 bases, J lost 8 bases, and 13 bases lay in between. The CDR3 loop spans 12 amino acids.

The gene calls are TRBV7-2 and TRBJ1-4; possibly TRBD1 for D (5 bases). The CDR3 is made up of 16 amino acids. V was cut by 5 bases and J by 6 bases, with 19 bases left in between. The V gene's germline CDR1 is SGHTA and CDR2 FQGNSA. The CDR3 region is CASSEELGGGDEKLFF. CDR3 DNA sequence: TGTGCCAGCAGCGAAGAACTCGGGGGGGGTGATGAAAAACTGTTTTTT.